This TCR beta chain originates from a study of cytomegalovirus exposure and HLA in healthy donors. Study-level results: The authors later linked a missense DCLRE1C variant to TCR beta V- and J-gene trimming. Presence/absence analyses took donor sequencing depth as roughly uniform.

This CDR3 has 14 amino acids. From germline, CDR1 is MDHEN and CDR2 SYDVKM. J was trimmed by 0 bases and V by 7 bases; bases with no gene match: 4. Donors had nominal health at sampling but likely had unrecorded immune exposures. Note on this clone: Antigen: not known.

This PCR relied on a set of 60 Vbeta primers and 13 Jbeta primers. In the original processing: Unique TCR beta chains numbered approximately 76 million in a later analysis, with roughly 10 million shared. Using immunoSEQ multiplex PCR, the repertoire was profiled, and TCRdb retains in-frame clones only, with some absent. V and J calls and clone size are those listed in that table; D and trimming were worked out from the DNA. Here the sample table reports some 46,000 clones. The sequence came from a male donor in good health and CMV-seronegative. Specimen: PBMCs. The chain recombines TRBV28 with TRBJ2-7; 9 bases are shared with TRBD2. DNA for the CDR3: TGTGCCAGCACCCTAGCGGGGATCTCCTACGAGCAGTACTTC. Protein: CASTLAGISYEQYF.